What follows are 32 T cell receptor beta chains derived from one specimen sequenced in a study of T-cell memory formation after mild COVID-19. TCRdb reprocessed the 5' RACE reads with MiXCR, giving one entry per CDR3 protein. The sample lists 40,000 to 60,000 distinct CDR3 sequences, around 7.2% seen once, with roughly 1.5% in the top ten. Specimen: PBMCs or a T cell subset sorted from them (not recorded which). Receptor source: a man in his late teens or twenties who had mild COVID-19 (a few samples of this study predate the infection). Cell type and time point are not known.

The chain combines TRBV4-1 with TRBJ2-3; either TRBD1 or TRBD2 may supply D (6 bases each). The CDR3 spans 14 residues. The germline V gene has CDR1 MGHRA and CDR2 YSYEKL. V shed 0 bases and J shed 4 bases, with 8 bases lying between them. The CDR3 DNA reads as TGCGCCAGCAGCCAAGAGGGGGGCGCAGATACGCAGTATTTT. Protein product: CASSQEGGADTQYF.

This clonotype was observed many times. This chain links TRBV18 with TRBJ2-5; D not certain. The length of the CDR3 is 14 residues. V was shortened by 1 base and J by 2 bases, with 8 bases between the two germline ends. In germline, CDR1 is KGHSH, CDR2 LQKENI. The CDR3, as DNA: TGTGCCAGCTCACCACGAACACTTCAAGAGACCCAGTACTTC. It specifies CASSPRTLQETQYF.

This clonotype was found many times. The chain employs TRBV7-9 and TRBJ2-1, with TRBD2 identical over 10 bases. This CDR3 comprises 18 residues. After removal of 4 bases from V and 0 bases from J, the junction contained 9 bases not matched to a gene. Germline V gene sequence: CDR1 SEHNR, CDR2 FQNEAQ (reference sequence). CDR3 coding DNA: TGTGCCAGCAGCTCCAAACCACTAGCGGGGAGCTCCTACAATGAGCAGTTCTTC. This encodes CASSSKPLAGSSYNEQFF.

The chain combines TRBV7-2 with TRBJ2-2; possible D gene TRBD2, 5 bases. V lost 5 bases and J lost 4, with 17 bases in between. The germline CDR1 and CDR2 sequences are SGHTA and FQGNSA. CDR3 length equals 16 residues. The CDR3 loop is CASSGYGTRGTGELFF. For the CDR3, the DNA is TGTGCCAGCAGCGGCTATGGAACTCGGGGCACCGGGGAGCTGTTTTTT.

The gene calls are TRBV5-1 and TRBJ2-2; D gene uncertain. The CDR3 is made up of 15 amino acids. The germline V and J ends were trimmed by 3 bases and 0 bases, with 9 bases remaining between them. Germline-derived CDR1 and CDR2 are SGHRS and YFSETQ. The CDR3 DNA sequence: TGCGCCAGCAGCTCCCGGGCCACGAACACCGGGGAGCTGTTTTTT. Its translation is CASSSRATNTGELFF.

This clonotype has a count of ten or more. V and J are TRBV7-2 and TRBJ2-3, with D possibly TRBD2 on 6 matching bases. Trimming took off 7 bases at V and 1 base at J, with 9 bases between the two ends. CDR1 and CDR2 (germline): SGHTA, FQGNSA. The CDR3 spans 13 residues. CDR3 sequence: CASTEGGTDTQYF. The CDR3 nucleotides read TGTGCCAGCACGGAGGGAGGCACAGATACGCAGTATTTT.

This clonotype was recorded at least ten times. The chain joins TRBV5-1 to TRBJ2-7; D perhaps matches TRBD1 (6 bases). CDR1 and CDR2 from the germline V gene are SGHRS and YFSETQ. The CDR3 runs 11 residues. Trimming removed 3 bases from V and 7 bases from J, with 8 bases in between. CDR3 loop: CASSSRGEQYF. CDR3 DNA: TGCGCCAGCAGCTCCAGGGGTGAGCAGTACTTC.

This clonotype has only a few counts. The gene calls are TRBV6-5 and TRBJ1-2; no firm D call. The V and J ends lost 5 bases and 7 bases respectively, with 11 bases between them. Germline values: CDR1 MNHEY, CDR2 SVGAGI. The CDR3 contains 12 residues. The CDR3 DNA reads TGTGCCAGCAGTGGACGCAATTCTGGCTACACCTTC. Encoded protein: CASSGRNSGYTF.

The V gene is TRBV12-3 or TRBV12-4, the J gene TRBJ2-3; no clear D. The CDR3 extends over 15 amino acids. V lost 6 bases, J lost 1 base, and 14 bases lay in between. This chain's CDR3 is CASSLNAAGTDTQYF. The DNA for the CDR3 is TGTGCCAGCAGCCTAAACGCCGCGGGCACAGATACGCAGTATTTT.

This clonotype was observed many times. The chain couples TRBV7-9 to TRBJ2-2; the D is unclear. Germline CDR1 reads SEHNR; CDR2 reads FQNEAQ (reference sequence). V was pared by 5 bases and J by 0 bases, with 13 bases between. The CDR3 has 16 residues. The DNA of the CDR3 is TGTGCCAGCAGCGCCTTGGGCTTTGCGAACACCGGGGAGCTGTTTTTT. Translation gives CASSALGFANTGELFF.

The V and J genes are TRBV19 and TRBJ1-5, with 8 bases that match TRBD1. CDR3 length: 16 amino acids. The V gene's germline CDR1 is LNHDA and CDR2 SQIVND (reference sequence). J gave up 4 bases and V 5 bases, and 10 bases lay outside the gene matches. This CDR3 is CASSAQGQGSNQPQHF. CDR3 nucleotide sequence: TGTGCCAGTAGTGCCCAAGGACAGGGCTCAAATCAGCCCCAGCATTTT.

This chain joins TRBV4-3 and TRBJ2-3, with D tentatively TRBD1 (5 bases). The V end lost 4 bases, the J end lost 4 bases, and 12 bases lay between the germline ends. The CDR3 sequence is 14 residues long. Germline lookup yields CDR1 LGHNA and CDR2 YSLEER. The CDR3 DNA reads TGCGCCAGCAGCCTAGACAGCCAAGCAGATACGCAGTATTTT. Its translation is CASSLDSQADTQYF.

Notes on this clonotype: A much larger clone lies a single base off, so this may be a read error. The genes are TRBV4-3 and TRBJ2-3, with D perhaps TRBD2 (6 bases). Germline V gene data show CDR1 as LGHNA and CDR2 as YSLEER. The CDR3 runs to 16 residues. V was shortened by 0 bases and J by 1 base, with 11 bases between the two germline ends. This chain's CDR3 is CASSQELAWGTDTQYF. The CDR3 nucleotides read TGCGCCAGCAGCCAAGAGCTAGCGTGGGGCACAGATACGCAGTATTTT.

Only a few counts were recorded for this clonotype. V gene TRBV5-1 combines with J gene TRBJ1-4; 7 bases align to TRBD1. This CDR3 is built from 18 residues. Losses at the gene ends were 4 bases for V and 8 bases for J; bases not matched to a gene: 20. The germline V gene has CDR1 SGHRS and CDR2 YFSETQ. The DNA for the CDR3 is TGCGCCAGCAGCGCGGCGACAGGGCCTGGGGTGTTGGGAGAAAAACTGTTTTTT. Residues: CASSAATGPGVLGEKLFF.

This clonotype was detected many times. The chain employs TRBV12-3 or TRBV12-4 and TRBJ2-1; D uncertain. The CDR3 runs 11 residues. V lost 6 bases and J 8 bases, leaving 8 bases between the germline ends. CDR3: CASRLVDEQFF. For the CDR3, the DNA is TGTGCCAGCAGGCTAGTGGATGAGCAGTTCTTC.

This clonotype appeared a few times. V usage is TRBV18 and J usage is TRBJ1-6; 7 bases fit TRBD1. The CDR3 extends over 16 amino acids. V was pared by 1 base and J by 5 bases, with 5 bases of the junction left unmatched. Per the germline V gene, CDR1 is KGHSH and CDR2 is LQKENI. The CDR3 region is CASSPQAGGHNSPLHF. The DNA for the CDR3 is TGTGCCAGCTCACCACAGGCAGGGGGGCATAATTCACCCCTCCACTTT.

This clonotype was counted many times. The chain uses TRBV28 and TRBJ2-1; 7 bases are a match to TRBD1. Germline V gene data show CDR1 as MDHEN and CDR2 as SYDVKM. The CDR3 covers 14 residues. Losses at the gene ends were 3 bases for V and 5 bases for J; bases not matched to a gene: 4. For the CDR3, the DNA is TGTGCCAGCAGTTTGGCGCAGGGGGACAATGAGCAGTTCTTC. Residues: CASSLAQGDNEQFF.

There are a few counts of this clonotype. The V and J genes are TRBV20-1 and TRBJ1-5; TRBD1 aligns across 9 bases. Germline V gene sequence: CDR1 DFQATT, CDR2 SNEGSKA (reference sequence). This CDR3 spans 13 amino acids. J lost 6 bases, V lost 6 bases, and 6 bases had no gene match. CDR3 protein: CSAIDRGSQPQHF. The CDR3 DNA reads as TGCAGTGCAATCGACAGGGGGAGTCAGCCCCAGCATTTT.

V usage is TRBV6-2 or TRBV6-3 and J usage is TRBJ1-4; 7 nucleotides align to TRBD1. The CDR3 has 15 residues. The V and J ends lost 4 bases and 5 bases, in that order; junction bases with no gene match: 7. Germline CDR1 reads MNHEY; CDR2 reads SVGEGT. The CDR3 DNA reads as TGTGCCAGCAGTTTAGGGACAGAGCTAAATGAAAAACTGTTTTTT. Amino acid sequence: CASSLGTELNEKLFF.

The table lists this clonotype with many counts. The V call is TRBV20-1, the J call TRBJ1-5; D unresolved. The CDR3 has 17 amino acids. The V and J ends lost 3 bases and 3 bases respectively, with 21 bases between them. Germline CDR1 reads DFQATT; CDR2 reads SNEGSKA (reference sequence). CDR3 residues: CSARPRAGRGPNQPQHF. The DNA for the CDR3 is TGCAGTGCTAGGCCCCGGGCGGGCCGAGGCCCCAATCAGCCCCAGCATTTT.

This clonotype has just a few counts. This rearrangement joins TRBV6-2 or TRBV6-3 to TRBJ2-4; tentatively, D is TRBD2 (5 bases). Germline V gene data show CDR1 as MNHEY and CDR2 as SVGEGT. The CDR3 is made up of 14 amino acids. Trimming removed 7 bases from V and 4 bases from J, with 14 bases in between. DNA of the CDR3: TGTGCCAGCAAAAGCGGACCCGTAAAAAACATTCAGTACTTC. Amino acid sequence: CASKSGPVKNIQYF.

In its sample, this clonotype was seen a few times. The genes are TRBV5-1 and TRBJ1-1; tentative D call: TRBD1 (5 bases). CDR3 size: 14 residues. The V and J ends lost 5 bases and 4 bases respectively, with 15 bases between them. Germline lookup yields CDR1 SGHRS and CDR2 YFSETQ. CDR3 loop: CASRNQGSSTEAFF. For the CDR3, the DNA is TGCGCCAGCAGGAATCAGGGTTCGAGCACTGAAGCTTTCTTT. The variable domain in full, completed from reference TRBV5-1 and TRBJ1-1, reads KAGVTQTPRYLIKTRGQQVTLSCSPISGHRSVSWYQQTPGQGLQFLFEYFSETQRNKGNFPGRFSGRQFSNSRSEMNVSTLELGDSALYLCASRNQGSSTEAFFGQGTRLTVV.

This clonotype occurred many times. This chain links TRBV9 with TRBJ2-3; a possible D gene is TRBD2 (6 bases). V lost 2 bases to trimming and J lost 2 bases, with 18 bases between them. This CDR3 is 17 amino acids long. The germline V gene has CDR1 SGDLS and CDR2 YYNGEE. In nucleotides, the CDR3 is TGTGCCAGCAGCGTGGATGGAGGGGCCTCTTACACAGATACGCAGTATTTT. It encodes CASSVDGGASYTDTQYF.

The chain is built from TRBV5-4 and TRBJ1-2; D gene ambiguous. The CDR3 loop spans 16 amino acids. Germline V gene sequence: CDR1 SGHNT, CDR2 YYREEE (reference sequence). V was cut by 2 bases and J by 1 base, with 15 bases left in between. The CDR3 DNA reads TGTGCCAGCAGCTTCGGCGGCGGGAAGAGTAACTATGGCTACACCTTC. This translates into CASSFGGGKSNYGYTF.

This clonotype has a handful of counts. This chain links TRBV12-3 or TRBV12-4 with TRBJ2-2, with D perhaps given as TRBD1 or TRBD2 (6 bases each). Trimming left V 6 bases short and J 4 bases short, with 15 bases between. The CDR3 covers 15 residues. The CDR3 spells CASSLRGAATGELFF. In DNA, the CDR3 is TGTGCCAGCAGCCTAAGGGGGGCGGCCACCGGGGAGCTGTTTTTT.

There are many counts of this clonotype. This chain's CDR3 is CSVHGGSSLHF. In nucleotides, the CDR3 is TGCAGTGTTCACGGGGGAAGCTCCCTCCACTTT. V usage is TRBV20-1 and J usage is TRBJ1-6; perhaps TRBD1 as D (5 bases). The CDR3 length is 11 residues. Germline lookup yields CDR1 DFQATT and CDR2 SNEGSKA (reference sequence). V was trimmed by 7 bases and J by 14 bases, leaving 15 bases between them.

The chain carries TRBV7-8 and TRBJ2-5; 8 bases align to TRBD2. CDR1 and CDR2 from the germline V gene are SGHVS and FQNEAQ. Trimming removed 1 base from V and 4 bases from J; junction bases left unmatched: 5. This CDR3 is built from 15 residues. The CDR3 coding sequence is TGTGCCAGCAGCTTAGTCGGGGGGGCCGGAGAGACCCAGTACTTC. Amino acids: CASSLVGGAGETQYF.

The gene calls are TRBV12-3 or TRBV12-4 and TRBJ1-2, with D perhaps matching TRBD1 (6 bases). This CDR3 is built from 15 residues. The germline V and J ends were trimmed by 6 bases and 1 base, with 15 bases remaining between them. CDR3 coding DNA: TGTGCCAGCAGCAGTCGGGGGGCGCATAACTATGGCTACACCTTC. It translates to CASSSRGAHNYGYTF.

Only a few counts were recorded for this clonotype. The chain uses TRBV14 and TRBJ1-4; perhaps TRBD1 as D (6 bases). Trimming left V 2 bases short and J 8 bases short, with 18 bases between. From germline, CDR1 is SGHDN and CDR2 FVKESK. This CDR3 region has 16 residues. Here the CDR3 reads CASSQQFHRVEEKLFF. In nucleotides, the CDR3 is TGTGCCAGCAGCCAACAATTCCACAGGGTTGAGGAAAAACTGTTTTTT.

This clonotype was picked up a small number of times. This chain joins TRBV4-3 and TRBJ1-3; D is possibly TRBD1 (5 bases). Germline-derived CDR1 and CDR2 are LGHNA and YSLEER. CDR3 length equals 13 residues. V was clipped by 1 base and J by 7 bases, with 8 bases between them. The CDR3 region is CASSQGGDNTIYF. The CDR3 DNA reads as TGCGCCAGCAGCCAAGGAGGGGACAACACCATATATTTT.

At least ten counts were recorded for this clonotype. CDR3 residues: CASSYSTGSGTDTQYF. CDR3 DNA sequence: TGTGCCAGCAGTTACTCGACAGGGAGTGGCACAGATACGCAGTATTTT. The genes are TRBV6-5 and TRBJ2-3, with 7 bases lining up with TRBD1. CDR3 length: 16 amino acids. V shed 0 bases, J shed 1 base, and the junction held 4 bases outside the gene matches. Germline CDR1 and CDR2: MNHEY and SVGAGI.

This clonotype was found many times. The V gene is TRBV10-3, the J gene TRBJ2-1; possibly TRBD2 for D (6 bases). V shed 6 bases and J shed 4 bases, with 10 bases lying between them. The CDR3 has 13 residues. The germline V gene has CDR1 ENHRY and CDR2 SYGVKD. CDR3 loop: CAIRAGNYNEQFF. Here the CDR3 DNA reads TGTGCCATCAGGGCGGGGAATTACAATGAGCAGTTCTTC.